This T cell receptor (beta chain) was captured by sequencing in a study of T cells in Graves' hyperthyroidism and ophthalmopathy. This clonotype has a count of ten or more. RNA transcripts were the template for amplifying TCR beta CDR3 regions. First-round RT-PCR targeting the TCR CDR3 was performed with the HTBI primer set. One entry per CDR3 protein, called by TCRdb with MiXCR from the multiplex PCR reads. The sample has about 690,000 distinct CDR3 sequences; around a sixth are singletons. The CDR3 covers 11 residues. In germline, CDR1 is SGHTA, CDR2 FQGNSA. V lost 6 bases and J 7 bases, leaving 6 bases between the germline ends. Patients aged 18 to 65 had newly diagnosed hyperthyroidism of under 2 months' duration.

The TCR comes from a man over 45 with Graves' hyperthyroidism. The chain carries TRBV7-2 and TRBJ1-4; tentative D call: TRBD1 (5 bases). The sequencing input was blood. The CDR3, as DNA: TGTGCCAGCAGGAGGGGTGAAAAACTGTTTTTT. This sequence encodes CASRRGEKLFF.